The T cell receptor beta chain under discussion was sequenced for a study of technical replicates of blood from several donors. The data were produced by immunoSEQ multiplex PCR, yet TCRdb's version contains in-frame clones alone and is incomplete. Of over 85,000 clones listed, roughly 93% are singletons. This CDR3 comprises 12 residues. CDR1 and CDR2 (germline): MNHNS, SASEGT. Trimming left V 8 bases short and J 7 bases short, with 14 bases between. Material for sequencing was T cells isolated from PBMCs. The receptor comes from a human donor in good health. V gene TRBV6-1 combines with J gene TRBJ1-2, with no clear D. As DNA, the CDR3 is TGTGCCAGCCAGGAGACTATTAGTGGCTACACCTTC. It translates to CASQETISGYTF.